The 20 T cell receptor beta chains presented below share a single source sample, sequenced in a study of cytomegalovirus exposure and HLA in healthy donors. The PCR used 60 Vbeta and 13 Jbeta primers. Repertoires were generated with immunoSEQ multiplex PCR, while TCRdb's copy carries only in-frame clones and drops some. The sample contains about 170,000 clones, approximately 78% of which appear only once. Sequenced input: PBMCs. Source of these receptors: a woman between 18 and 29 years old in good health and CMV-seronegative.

In DNA form, the CDR3 reads TGTGCCAGCAGTGAGGGAGGAGTCCTGAATGAGCAGTTCTTC. It specifies CASSEGGVLNEQFF. This rearrangement joins TRBV6-1 to TRBJ2-1; TRBD2 is a possible D gene (6 bases). The CDR3 totals 14 residues. Trimming left V 3 bases short and J 7 bases short, with 13 bases between. CDR1 is MNHNS, CDR2 SASEGT, per germline.

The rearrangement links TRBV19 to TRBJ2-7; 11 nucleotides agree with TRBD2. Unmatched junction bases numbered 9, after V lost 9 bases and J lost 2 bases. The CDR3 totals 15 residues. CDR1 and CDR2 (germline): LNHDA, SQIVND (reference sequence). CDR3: CARPKGLAAAYEQYF. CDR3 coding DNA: TGTGCCAGGCCCAAGGGACTAGCGGCCGCCTACGAGCAGTACTTC.

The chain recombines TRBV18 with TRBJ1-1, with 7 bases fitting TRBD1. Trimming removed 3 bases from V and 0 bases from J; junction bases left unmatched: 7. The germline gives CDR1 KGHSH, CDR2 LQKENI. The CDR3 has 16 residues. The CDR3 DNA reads TGTGCCAGCTCACCGACAGGGTCCGTCATGAACACTGAAGCTTTCTTT. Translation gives CASSPTGSVMNTEAFF.

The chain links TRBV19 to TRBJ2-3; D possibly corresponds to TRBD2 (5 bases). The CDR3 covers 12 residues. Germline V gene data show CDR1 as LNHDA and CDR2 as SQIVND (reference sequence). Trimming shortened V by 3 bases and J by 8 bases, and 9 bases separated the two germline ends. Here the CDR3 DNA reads TGTGCCAGTAGTATGGAGCGGAGTACGCAGTATTTT. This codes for CASSMERSTQYF. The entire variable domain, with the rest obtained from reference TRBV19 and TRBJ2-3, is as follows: DGGITQSPKYLFRKEGQNVTLSCEQNLNHDAMYWYRQDPGQGLRLIYYSQIVNDFQKGDIAEGYSVSREKKESFPLTVTSAQKNPTAFYLCASSMERSTQYFGPGTRLTVL.

The CDR3 reads CASKAGSGSGTGELFF. The CDR3 DNA sequence: TGTGCCAGCAAGGCGGGATCGGGGTCGGGGACCGGGGAGCTGTTTTTT. The V gene is TRBV2, the J gene TRBJ2-2; tentatively, D is TRBD2 (6 bases). CDR1 and CDR2 from the germline V gene are SNHLY and FYNNEI. V dropped 7 bases and J dropped 5 bases, with 20 bases sitting between them. This CDR3 is 16 amino acids long.

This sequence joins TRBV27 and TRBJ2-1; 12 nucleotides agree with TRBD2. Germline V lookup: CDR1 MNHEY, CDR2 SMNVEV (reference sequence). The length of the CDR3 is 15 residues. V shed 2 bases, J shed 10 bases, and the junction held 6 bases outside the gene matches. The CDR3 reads CASSLRLAGAKEQFF. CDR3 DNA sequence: TGTGCCAGCAGTTTACGACTAGCGGGAGCAAAGGAGCAGTTCTTC.

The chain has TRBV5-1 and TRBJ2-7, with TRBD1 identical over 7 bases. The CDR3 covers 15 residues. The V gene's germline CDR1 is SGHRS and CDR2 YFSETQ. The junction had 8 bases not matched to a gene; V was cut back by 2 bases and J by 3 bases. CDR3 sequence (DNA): TGCGCCAGCAGCTTCAACCCGACAGGGAACTACGAGCAGTACTTC. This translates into CASSFNPTGNYEQYF. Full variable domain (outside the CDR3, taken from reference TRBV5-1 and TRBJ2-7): KAGVTQTPRYLIKTRGQQVTLSCSPISGHRSVSWYQQTPGQGLQFLFEYFSETQRNKGNFPGRFSGRQFSNSRSEMNVSTLELGDSALYLCASSFNPTGNYEQYFGPGTRLTVT.

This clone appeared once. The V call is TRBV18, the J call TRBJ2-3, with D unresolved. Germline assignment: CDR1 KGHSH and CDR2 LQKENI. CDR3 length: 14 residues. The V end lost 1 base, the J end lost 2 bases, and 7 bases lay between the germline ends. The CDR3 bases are TGTGCCAGCTCACCACTGGCGGACACAGATACGCAGTATTTT. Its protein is CASSPLADTDTQYF.

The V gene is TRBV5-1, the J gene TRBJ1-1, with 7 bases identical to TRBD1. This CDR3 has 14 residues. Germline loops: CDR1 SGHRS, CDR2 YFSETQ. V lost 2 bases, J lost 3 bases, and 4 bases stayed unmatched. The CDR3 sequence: CASSLQGTDTEAFF. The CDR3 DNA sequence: TGCGCCAGCAGCTTACAGGGGACGGACACTGAAGCTTTCTTT. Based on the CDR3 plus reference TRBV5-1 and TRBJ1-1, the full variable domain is KAGVTQTPRYLIKTRGQQVTLSCSPISGHRSVSWYQQTPGQGLQFLFEYFSETQRNKGNFPGRFSGRQFSNSRSEMNVSTLELGDSALYLCASSLQGTDTEAFFGQGTRLTVV.

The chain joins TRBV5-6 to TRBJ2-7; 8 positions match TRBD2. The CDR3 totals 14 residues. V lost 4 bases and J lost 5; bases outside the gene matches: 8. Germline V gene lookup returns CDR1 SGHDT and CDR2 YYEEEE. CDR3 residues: CASSLVAGGHEQYF. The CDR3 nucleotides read TGTGCCAGCAGCCTAGTGGCGGGAGGTCACGAGCAGTACTTC. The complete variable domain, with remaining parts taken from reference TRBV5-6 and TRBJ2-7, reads DAGVTQSPTHLIKTRGQQVTLRCSPKSGHDTVSWYQQALGQGPQFIFQYYEEEERQRGNFPDRFSGHQFPNYSSELNVNALLLGDSALYLCASSLVAGGHEQYFGPGTRLTVT.

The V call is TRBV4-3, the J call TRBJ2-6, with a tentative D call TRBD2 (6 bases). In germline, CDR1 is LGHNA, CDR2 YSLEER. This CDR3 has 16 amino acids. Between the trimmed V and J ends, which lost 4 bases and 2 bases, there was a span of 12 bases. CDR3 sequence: CASSPTRTTGANVLTF. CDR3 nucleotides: TGCGCCAGCAGCCCGACTAGGACTACTGGGGCCAACGTCCTGACTTTC.

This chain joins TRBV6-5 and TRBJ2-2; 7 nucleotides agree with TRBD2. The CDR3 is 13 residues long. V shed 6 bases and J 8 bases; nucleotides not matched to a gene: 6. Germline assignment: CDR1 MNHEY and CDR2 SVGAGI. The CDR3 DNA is TGTGCCAGCAGCCGCGGGGGTGGTGGGGAGCTGTTTTTT. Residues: CASSRGGGGELFF.

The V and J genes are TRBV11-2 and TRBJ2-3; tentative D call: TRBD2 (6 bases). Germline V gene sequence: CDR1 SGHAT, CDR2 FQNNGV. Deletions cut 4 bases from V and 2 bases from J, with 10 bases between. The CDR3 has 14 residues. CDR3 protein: CASSSGLTTDTQYF. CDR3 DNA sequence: TGTGCCAGCAGCTCCGGACTAACCACAGATACGCAGTATTTT. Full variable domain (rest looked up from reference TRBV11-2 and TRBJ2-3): EAGVAQSPRYKIIEKRQSVAFWCNPISGHATLYWYQQILGQGPKLLIQFQNNGVVDDSQLPKDRFSAERLKGVDSTLKIQPAKLEDSAVYLCASSSGLTTDTQYFGPGTRLTVL.

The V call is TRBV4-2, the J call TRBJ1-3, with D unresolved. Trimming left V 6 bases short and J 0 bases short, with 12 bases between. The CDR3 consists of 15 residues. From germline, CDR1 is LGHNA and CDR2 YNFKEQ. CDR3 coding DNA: TGTGCCAGCAGGCAAAACACCTTCTCTGGAAACACCATATATTTT. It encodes CASRQNTFSGNTIYF.

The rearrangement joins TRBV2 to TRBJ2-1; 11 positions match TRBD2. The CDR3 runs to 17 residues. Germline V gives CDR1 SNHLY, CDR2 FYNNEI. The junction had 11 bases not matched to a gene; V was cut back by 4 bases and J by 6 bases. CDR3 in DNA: TGTGCCAGCAGTGCTACCTCGACTAGCGGGATTCTCAATGAGCAGTTCTTC. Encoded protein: CASSATSTSGILNEQFF. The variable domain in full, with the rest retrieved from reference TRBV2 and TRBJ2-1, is EPEVTQTPSHQVTQMGQEVILRCVPISNHLYFYWYRQILGQKVEFLVSFYNNEISEKSEIFDDQFSVERPDGSNFTLKIRSTKLEDSAMYFCASSATSTSGILNEQFFGPGTRLTVL.

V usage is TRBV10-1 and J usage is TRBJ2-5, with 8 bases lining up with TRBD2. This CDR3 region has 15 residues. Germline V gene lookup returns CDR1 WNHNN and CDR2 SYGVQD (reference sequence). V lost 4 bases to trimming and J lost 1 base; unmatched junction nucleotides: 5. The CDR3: CASSGSGDSQETQYF. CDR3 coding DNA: TGCGCCAGCAGTGGTAGCGGGGACTCCCAAGAGACCCAGTACTTC.

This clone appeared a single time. In DNA form, the CDR3 reads TGTGCCTGGAGCGACACTGGCCTACGTCAGTATTTT. Its translation is CAWSDTGLRQYF. The chain joins TRBV30 to TRBJ2-3; D uncertain. V was shortened by 3 bases and J by 12 bases, with 16 bases between the two germline ends. Per germline, CDR1 GTSNPN and CDR2 SVGIG (reference sequence). This CDR3 region has 12 residues.

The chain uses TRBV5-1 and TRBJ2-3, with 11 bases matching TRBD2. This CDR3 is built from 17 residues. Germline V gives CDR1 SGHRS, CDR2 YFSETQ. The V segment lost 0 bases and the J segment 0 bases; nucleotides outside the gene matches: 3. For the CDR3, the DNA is TGCGCCAGCAGCTTGGCGGCTAGCGGGGGGAGCACAGATACGCAGTATTTT. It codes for CASSLAASGGSTDTQYF.

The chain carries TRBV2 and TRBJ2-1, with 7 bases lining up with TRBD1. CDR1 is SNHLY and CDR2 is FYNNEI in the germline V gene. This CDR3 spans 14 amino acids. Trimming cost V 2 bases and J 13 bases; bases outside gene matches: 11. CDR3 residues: CASSEHGVGTEQFF. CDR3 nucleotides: TGTGCCAGCAGTGAACATGGCGTCGGGACAGAACAGTTCTTC.

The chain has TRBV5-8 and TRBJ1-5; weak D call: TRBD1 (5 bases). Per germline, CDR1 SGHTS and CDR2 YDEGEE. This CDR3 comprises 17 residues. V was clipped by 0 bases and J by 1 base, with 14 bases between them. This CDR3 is CASSLVQGSWSNQPQHF. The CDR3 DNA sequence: TGTGCCAGCAGCTTGGTTCAGGGTTCGTGGAGCAATCAGCCCCAGCATTTT.